This TCR beta chain was profiled in a study of T cell changes during pregnancy in multiple sclerosis. Germline trimming cut 5 bases from V and 4 bases from J; bases unmatched to any gene: 8. This CDR3 has 17 amino acids. Germline assignment: CDR1 PRHDT and CDR2 FYEKMQ (reference sequence). The protocol was immunoSEQ multiplex PCR, while the TCRdb copy is restricted to in-frame clones and leaves out a portion. Of 40,000 to 45,000 clones in the sample, 85% to 95% were seen once. Source material: peripheral blood. This clonotype originated in a female donor with multiple sclerosis, enrolled in a pregnancy study. V is TRBV13 and J is TRBJ2-5; 15 bases line up with TRBD2. In DNA form, the CDR3 reads TGTGCCAGCAGCGCTGGGACTAGCGGGAGGATCCTAGAGACCCAGTACTTC. It yields the protein CASSAGTSGRILETQYF.